This T cell receptor beta chain was obtained from a study of OX40 agonist ivuxolimab in advanced cancers. Repertoires were generated with immunoSEQ multiplex PCR, while TCRdb's copy carries only in-frame clones and drops some. The sample includes about 94,000 clones, less than 95% of them seen just once. To note about this clone: Mismatch with germline at one junction end may stem from a read error.

This CDR3 is built from 14 residues. CDR1 and CDR2 from the germline V gene are SSHAT and FNYEAQ (reference sequence). This clonotype was sampled from an adult with an advanced solid tumor such as melanoma, head and neck, liver or kidney cancer. Sequences were derived from CD4+ or CD8+ T cells sorted from blood, sampled in a trial of the OX40 agonist ivuxolimab. The J gene is TRBJ2-2, the V gene TRBV7-7, with D possibly TRBD2 on 5 matching bases. CDR3: CASSLGRDTGELFF. The DNA for the CDR3 is TGTGCTAGCAGCTTAGGGAGAGACACCGGGGAGCTGTTTTTT.